This TCR beta chain was captured by sequencing in a study of breast tumors, draining lymph nodes, adjacent tissues. Germline V lookup: CDR1 WNHNN, CDR2 SYGVQD (reference sequence). The CDR3 runs to 13 residues. V was cut by 2 bases and J by 3 bases, with 6 bases left in between. Study findings and constraints: Data only fit, rather than demonstrated, lymph node origin of most tumor T cells. Tumor and nontumor repertoires were significantly more similar in luminal-like than in basal-like breast cancer. Tumors had less TCR diversity than lymph nodes, more than nontumor tissue. Data fit most tumor T cells coming from lymph node, expanding in tumor.

TCRdb passed the multiplex PCR reads through MiXCR, listing each CDR3 protein once. The sample contains more than 50,000 distinct CDR3 sequences, roughly 44% of which appear only once. In its sample, this clonotype was seen many times. Its antigen remains unknown. The receptor was isolated from a female donor with breast cancer. Some clones in this sample may be carry-over from other donors' samples. Sequenced sample: breast tumor tissue. V and J are TRBV10-1 and TRBJ2-3; D may be TRBD2 (6 bases). The DNA of the CDR3 is TGCGCCAGCAGTGAGGCGGGAACAGATACGCAGTATTTT. Its protein product is CASSEAGTDTQYF.